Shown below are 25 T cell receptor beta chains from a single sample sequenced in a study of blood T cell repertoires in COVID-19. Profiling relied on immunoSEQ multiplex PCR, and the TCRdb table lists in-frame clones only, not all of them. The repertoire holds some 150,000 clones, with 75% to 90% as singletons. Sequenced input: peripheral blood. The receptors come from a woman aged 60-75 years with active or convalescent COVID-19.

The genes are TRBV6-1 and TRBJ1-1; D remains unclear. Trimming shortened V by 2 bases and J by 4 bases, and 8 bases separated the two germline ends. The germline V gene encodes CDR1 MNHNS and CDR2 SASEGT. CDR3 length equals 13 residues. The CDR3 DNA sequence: TGTGCCAGCAGTGAACTCAGGATCACTGAAGCTTTCTTT. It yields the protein CASSELRITEAFF.

Written as DNA, the CDR3 is TGTGCCAGCAGCCGGGACAGGGTGTACAATGAGCAGTTCTTC. This codes for CASSRDRVYNEQFF. The chain has TRBV3-1 (or the pseudogene TRBV3-2) and TRBJ2-1, with 9 bases aligning to TRBD1. Germline V gene data show CDR1 as LGHDT and CDR2 as YNNKEL (reference sequence). The CDR3 consists of 14 residues. J lost 4 bases, V lost 4 bases, and 2 bases had no gene match.

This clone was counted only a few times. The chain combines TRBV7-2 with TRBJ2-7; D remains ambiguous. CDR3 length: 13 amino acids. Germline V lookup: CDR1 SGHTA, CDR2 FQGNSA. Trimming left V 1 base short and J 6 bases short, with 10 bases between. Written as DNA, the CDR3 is TGTGCCAGCAGCTTAGGCGGCGGCGGCGAGCAGTACTTC. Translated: CASSLGGGGEQYF.

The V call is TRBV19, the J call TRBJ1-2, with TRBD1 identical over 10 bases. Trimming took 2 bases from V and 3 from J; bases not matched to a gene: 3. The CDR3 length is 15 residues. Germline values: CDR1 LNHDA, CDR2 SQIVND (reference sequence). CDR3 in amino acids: CASSISGTGDYGYTF. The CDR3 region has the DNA TGTGCCAGTAGTATATCAGGGACAGGGGACTATGGCTACACCTTC.

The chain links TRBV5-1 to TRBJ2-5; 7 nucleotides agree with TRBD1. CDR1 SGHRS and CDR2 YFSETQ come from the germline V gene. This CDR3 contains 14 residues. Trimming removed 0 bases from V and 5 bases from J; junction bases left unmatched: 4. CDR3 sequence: CASSLGQGRETQYF. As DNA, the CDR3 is TGCGCCAGCAGCTTGGGACAGGGAAGGGAGACCCAGTACTTC. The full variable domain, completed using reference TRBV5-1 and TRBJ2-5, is KAGVTQTPRYLIKTRGQQVTLSCSPISGHRSVSWYQQTPGQGLQFLFEYFSETQRNKGNFPGRFSGRQFSNSRSEMNVSTLELGDSALYLCASSLGQGRETQYFGPGTRLLVL.

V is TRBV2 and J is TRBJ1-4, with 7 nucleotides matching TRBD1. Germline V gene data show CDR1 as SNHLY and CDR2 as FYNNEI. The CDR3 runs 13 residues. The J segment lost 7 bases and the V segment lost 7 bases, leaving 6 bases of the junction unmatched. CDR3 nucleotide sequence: TGTGCCAGCACAGACCCAGGGGGTGAAAAACTGTTTTTT. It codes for CASTDPGGEKLFF.

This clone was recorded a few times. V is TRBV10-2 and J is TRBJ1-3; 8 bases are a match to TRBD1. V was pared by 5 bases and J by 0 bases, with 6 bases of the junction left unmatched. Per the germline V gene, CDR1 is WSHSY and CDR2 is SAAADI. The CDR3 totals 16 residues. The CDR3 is CASSLDRDYSGNTIYF. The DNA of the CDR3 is TGCGCCAGCAGTTTGGACAGGGACTACTCTGGAAACACCATATATTTT.

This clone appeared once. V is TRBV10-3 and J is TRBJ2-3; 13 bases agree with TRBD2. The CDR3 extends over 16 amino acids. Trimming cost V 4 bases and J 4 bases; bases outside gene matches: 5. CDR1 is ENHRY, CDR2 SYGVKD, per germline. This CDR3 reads CAISGKLAGGPDTQYF. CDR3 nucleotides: TGTGCCATCAGTGGGAAACTAGCGGGGGGGCCAGATACGCAGTATTTT.

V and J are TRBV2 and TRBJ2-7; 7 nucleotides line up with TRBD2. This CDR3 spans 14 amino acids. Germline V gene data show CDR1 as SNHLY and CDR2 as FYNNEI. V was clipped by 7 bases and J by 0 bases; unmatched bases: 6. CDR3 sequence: CASTPAGSSYEQYF. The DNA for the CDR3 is TGTGCCAGCACCCCAGCGGGGTCCTCCTACGAGCAGTACTTC.

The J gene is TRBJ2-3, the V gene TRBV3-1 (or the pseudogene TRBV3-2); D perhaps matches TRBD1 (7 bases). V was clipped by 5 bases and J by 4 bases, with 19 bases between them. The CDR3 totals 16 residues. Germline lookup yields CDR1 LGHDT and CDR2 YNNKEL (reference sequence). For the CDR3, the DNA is TGTGCCAGCAGCTTATTCTTAACAGGGGAGGCAGATACGCAGTATTTT. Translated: CASSLFLTGEADTQYF.

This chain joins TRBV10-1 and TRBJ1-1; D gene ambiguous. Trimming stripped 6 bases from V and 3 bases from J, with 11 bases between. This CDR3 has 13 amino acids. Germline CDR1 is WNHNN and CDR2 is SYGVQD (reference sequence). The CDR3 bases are TGCGCCAGCAGACAGTTTATGCACACTGAAGCTTTCTTT. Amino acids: CASRQFMHTEAFF.

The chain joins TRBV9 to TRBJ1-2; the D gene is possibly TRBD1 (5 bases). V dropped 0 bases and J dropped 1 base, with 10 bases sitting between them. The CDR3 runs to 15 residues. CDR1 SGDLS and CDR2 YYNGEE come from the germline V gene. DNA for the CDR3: TGTGCCAGCAGCGTAGGGGGGGTAGATAACTATGGCTACACCTTC. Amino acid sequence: CASSVGGVDNYGYTF.

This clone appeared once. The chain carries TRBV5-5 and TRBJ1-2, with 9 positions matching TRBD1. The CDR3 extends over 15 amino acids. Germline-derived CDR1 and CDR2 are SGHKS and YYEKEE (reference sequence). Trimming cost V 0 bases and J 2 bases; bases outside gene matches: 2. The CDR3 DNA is TGTGCCAGCAGCTTGGCCGGGACAGGGAACTATGGCTACACCTTC. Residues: CASSLAGTGNYGYTF.

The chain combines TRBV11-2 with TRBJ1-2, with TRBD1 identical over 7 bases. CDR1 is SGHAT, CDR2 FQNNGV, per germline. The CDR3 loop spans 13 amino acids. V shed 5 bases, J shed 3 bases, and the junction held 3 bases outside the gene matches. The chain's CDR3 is CASSQGQHYGYTF. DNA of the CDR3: TGTGCCAGCAGCCAGGGACAGCACTATGGCTACACCTTC.

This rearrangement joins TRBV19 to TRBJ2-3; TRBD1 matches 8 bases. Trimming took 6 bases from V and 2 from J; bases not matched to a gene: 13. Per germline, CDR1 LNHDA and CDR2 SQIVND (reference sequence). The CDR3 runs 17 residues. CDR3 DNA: TGTGCCAGTAGGACAGCCGACAGGGGCGCGCCCACAGATACGCAGTATTTT. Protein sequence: CASRTADRGAPTDTQYF. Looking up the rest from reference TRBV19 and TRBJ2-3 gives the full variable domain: DGGITQSPKYLFRKEGQNVTLSCEQNLNHDAMYWYRQDPGQGLRLIYYSQIVNDFQKGDIAEGYSVSREKKESFPLTVTSAQKNPTAFYLCASRTADRGAPTDTQYFGPGTRLTVL.

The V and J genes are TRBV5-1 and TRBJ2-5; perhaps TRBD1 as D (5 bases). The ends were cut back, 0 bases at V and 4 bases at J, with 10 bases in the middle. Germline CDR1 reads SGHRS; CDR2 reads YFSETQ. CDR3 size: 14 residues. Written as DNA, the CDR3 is TGCGCCAGCAGCTTGGCAGGGAACGGAGAGACCCAGTACTTC. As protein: CASSLAGNGETQYF. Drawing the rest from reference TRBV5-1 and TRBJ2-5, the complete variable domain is KAGVTQTPRYLIKTRGQQVTLSCSPISGHRSVSWYQQTPGQGLQFLFEYFSETQRNKGNFPGRFSGRQFSNSRSEMNVSTLELGDSALYLCASSLAGNGETQYFGPGTRLLVL.

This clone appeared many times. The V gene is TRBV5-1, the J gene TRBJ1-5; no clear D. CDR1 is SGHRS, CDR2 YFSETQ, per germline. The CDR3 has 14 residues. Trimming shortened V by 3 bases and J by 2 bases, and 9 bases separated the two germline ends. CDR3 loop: CASSWSGGNQPQHF. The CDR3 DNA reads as TGCGCCAGCAGCTGGTCCGGGGGCAATCAGCCCCAGCATTTT.

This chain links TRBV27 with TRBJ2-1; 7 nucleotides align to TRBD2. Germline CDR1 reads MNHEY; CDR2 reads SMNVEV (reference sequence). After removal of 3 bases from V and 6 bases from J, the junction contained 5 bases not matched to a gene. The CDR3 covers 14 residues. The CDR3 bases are TGTGCCAGCAGTTTTCGCGGGGGAAGCAATGAGCAGTTCTTC. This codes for CASSFRGGSNEQFF.

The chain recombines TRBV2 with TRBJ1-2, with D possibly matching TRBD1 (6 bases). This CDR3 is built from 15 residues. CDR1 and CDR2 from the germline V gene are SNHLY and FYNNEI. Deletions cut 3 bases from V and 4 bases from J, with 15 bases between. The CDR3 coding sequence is TGTGCCAGCAGTGAGAACAGGGACCCAATCTATGGCTACACCTTC. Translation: CASSENRDPIYGYTF. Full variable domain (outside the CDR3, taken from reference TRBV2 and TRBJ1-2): EPEVTQTPSHQVTQMGQEVILRCVPISNHLYFYWYRQILGQKVEFLVSFYNNEISEKSEIFDDQFSVERPDGSNFTLKIRSTKLEDSAMYFCASSENRDPIYGYTFGSGTRLTVV.

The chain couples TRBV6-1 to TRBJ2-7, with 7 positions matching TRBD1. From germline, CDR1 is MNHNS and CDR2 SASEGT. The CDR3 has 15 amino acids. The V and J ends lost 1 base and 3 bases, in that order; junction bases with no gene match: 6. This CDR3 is CASSEVTGQNYEQYF. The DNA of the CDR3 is TGTGCCAGCAGTGAAGTGACAGGGCAAAACTACGAGCAGTACTTC.

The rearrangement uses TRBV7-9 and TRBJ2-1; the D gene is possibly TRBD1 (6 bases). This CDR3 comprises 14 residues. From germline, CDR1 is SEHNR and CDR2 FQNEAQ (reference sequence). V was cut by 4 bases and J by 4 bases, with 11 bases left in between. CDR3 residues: CASSSWTAYNEQFF. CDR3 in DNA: TGTGCCAGCAGCTCCTGGACAGCGTACAATGAGCAGTTCTTC.

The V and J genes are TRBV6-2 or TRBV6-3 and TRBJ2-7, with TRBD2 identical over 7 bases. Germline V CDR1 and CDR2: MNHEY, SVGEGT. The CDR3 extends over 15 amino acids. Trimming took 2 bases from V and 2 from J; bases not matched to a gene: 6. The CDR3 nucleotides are TGTGCCAGCAGTTACCCGCGGGGGATCGCCTACGAGCAGTACTTC. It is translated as CASSYPRGIAYEQYF.

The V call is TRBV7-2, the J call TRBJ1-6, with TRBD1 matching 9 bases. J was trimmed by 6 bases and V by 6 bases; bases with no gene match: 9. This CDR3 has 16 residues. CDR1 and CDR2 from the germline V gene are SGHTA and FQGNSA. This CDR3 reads CASREQTGGINSPLHF. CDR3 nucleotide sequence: TGTGCCAGCAGGGAGCAGACAGGGGGAATTAATTCACCCCTCCACTTT.

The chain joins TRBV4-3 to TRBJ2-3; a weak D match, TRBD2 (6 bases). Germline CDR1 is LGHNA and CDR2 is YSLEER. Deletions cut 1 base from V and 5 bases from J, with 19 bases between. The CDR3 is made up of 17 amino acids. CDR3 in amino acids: CASSQVAGLNSEDTQYF. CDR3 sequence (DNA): TGCGCCAGCAGCCAAGTCGCTGGACTAAATTCGGAAGATACGCAGTATTTT.

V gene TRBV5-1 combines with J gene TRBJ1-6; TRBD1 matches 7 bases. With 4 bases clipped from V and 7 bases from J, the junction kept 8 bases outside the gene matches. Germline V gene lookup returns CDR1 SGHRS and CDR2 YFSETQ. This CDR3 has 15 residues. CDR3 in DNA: TGCGCCAGCAGCGACGGGCAGGGGGACAATTCACCCCTCCACTTT. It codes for CASSDGQGDNSPLHF.